This T cell receptor beta chain was retrieved from a study of T cell responses to AZD1222 COVID-19 vaccine. Assay: immunoSEQ multiplex PCR; the TCRdb copy retains only in-frame clones and omits some. Counted here are approximately 69,000 clones, 75% to 90% occurring once; the ten biggest clones make up more than 20%. Germline CDR1 reads MNHEY; CDR2 reads SVGAGI. The length of the CDR3 is 14 residues. Findings and limits, study-wide: Targeting of unmutated variant regions was reportedly seen in nearly half of spike-specific TCRs. Clonal diversity may have been underestimated in mostly white British donors. With dominance at 160-218 and 743-854, vaccine-associated CD4 TCRs spanned spike.

As to this clone: Its antigen remains unknown. A read error may account for a junction end that differs from germline.

The sample here was peripheral blood, taken 28 days after the second AZD1222 dose. The chain couples TRBV6-5 to TRBJ1-2; 7 nucleotides align to TRBD1. The TCR comes from an adult who received the AZD1222 COVID-19 vaccine. The CDR3 bases are TGTGCCAGCAGTGACTCCGGGACAGCCTATGGCTACACCTTC. As protein: CASSDSGTAYGYTF.